This T cell receptor (beta chain) appears in the sequencing data of a study of control samples from healthy donors and cancer patients. Per the germline V gene, CDR1 is SNHLY and CDR2 is FYNNEI. This CDR3 comprises 14 residues. The germline V and J ends were trimmed by 4 bases and 4 bases, with 10 bases remaining between them. Comments on this clone: Other DNA sequences from this sample encode an identical CDR3 as well.

Generated by immunoSEQ multiplex PCR, the TCRdb table keeps only in-frame clones and is missing some. The data show about 120,000 clones, 91% seen once. The source of this sequence is a woman between 18 and 30 years old in good health. The source material was blood. The chain joins TRBV2 to TRBJ2-2; maybe TRBD1 (6 bases). CDR3 bases: TGTGCCAGCAGTGCACAGGGTGGCACCGGGGAGCTGTTTTTT. Its protein product is CASSAQGGTGELFF.